This TCR beta chain was found in a study of blood T cells in healthy people across ages. Broader study findings: It was not possible, with unsorted PBMCs, to conclusively compare naive and antigen-experienced cells. Per million T cells, the diversity of TCR beta decreased roughly linearly as age advanced.

Primers used in a second PCR of roughly 7 to 11 cycles were a sample-barcoded 5' primer and a J-beta primer mix. From the 5' RACE reads, TCRdb called clonotypes with MiXCR, one entry per CDR3 protein. There are about 1 million distinct CDR3 sequences in the sample; 40% to 45% occur only once, and over 15% lies in the top ten. A remark on this clonotype: Its antigen is unidentified.

The V segment lost 6 bases and the J segment 7 bases; nucleotides outside the gene matches: 21. The germline CDR1 and CDR2 sequences are DFQATT and SNEGSKA (reference sequence). CDR3 length equals 20 residues. The origin of this receptor is a woman aged 55-70 years in good health. The specimen sequenced was blood. V usage is TRBV20-1 and J usage is TRBJ2-1; 16 bases fit TRBD2. The CDR3 DNA reads as TGCAGTGCCCTCCCTTCCTTGGGGACTAGCGGGAGGGCCATTAGGAATGAGCAGTTCTTC. Translated, it gives CSALPSLGTSGRAIRNEQFF.